This entry lists 20 T cell receptor beta chains sequenced from one sample in a study of CD8 T cells in ankylosing spondylitis. Broader study findings: Ankylosing spondylitis blood appeared to carry a characteristic TCR beta motif of 7 or 8 highly homologous variants.

Their recognized antigens are unknown. MiXCR, run by TCRdb on the 5' RACE reads, gives a single entry per CDR3 protein. The sample includes fewer than 750,000 distinct CDR3 sequences, 15% to 20% of them seen just once. Sequenced: blood, either unsorted or a sorted T cell fraction (not recorded which). The receptors originated from a male donor with ankylosing spondylitis.

This clonotype showed up just a few times. This chain joins TRBV30 and TRBJ1-1; D may be TRBD1 (6 bases). CDR1 and CDR2 from the germline V gene are GTSNPN and SVGIG (reference sequence). The CDR3 runs to 14 residues. Trimming shortened V by 4 bases and J by 8 bases, and 20 bases separated the two germline ends. The CDR3 region has the DNA TGTGCCTGGATACTCCGGGACACGGCGAGGGAAGCTTTCTTT. This sequence encodes CAWILRDTAREAFF. Filled out from reference TRBV30 and TRBJ1-1, the complete variable domain reads SQTIHQWPATLVQPVGSPLSLECTVEGTSNPNLYWYRQAAGRGLQLLFYSVGIGQISSEVPQNLSASRPQDRQFILSSKKLLLSDSGFYLCAWILRDTAREAFFGQGTRLTVV.

This clonotype has only a few counts. The chain recombines TRBV5-1 with TRBJ2-3, with D unclear. This CDR3 has 14 amino acids. CDR1 and CDR2 (germline): SGHRS, YFSETQ. V lost 0 bases, J lost 4 bases, and 9 bases lay in between. This CDR3 reads CASSLAVAADTQYF. In DNA, the CDR3 is TGCGCCAGCAGCTTGGCCGTGGCGGCAGATACGCAGTATTTT.

This clonotype showed up many times. V and J are TRBV12-3 or TRBV12-4 and TRBJ2-5; 9 bases map to TRBD1. V lost 6 bases, J lost 5 bases, and 7 bases stayed unmatched. The CDR3 is 14 amino acids. Written as DNA, the CDR3 is TGTGCCAGCAGCCTGGACAGGGGAGGCGAGACCCAGTACTTC. This gives the protein CASSLDRGGETQYF.

This clonotype was counted a few times. This chain uses TRBV29-1 with TRBJ1-3; tentative D call: TRBD1 (5 bases). Trimming removed 6 bases from V and 4 bases from J, with 13 bases in between. Germline CDR1 SQVTM, CDR2 ANQGSEA. This CDR3 region has 13 residues. CDR3 protein: CSVEGRGGNTIYF. In nucleotides, the CDR3 is TGCAGCGTCGAGGGCCGGGGGGGAAACACCATATATTTT.

This clonotype was seen only a few times. V is TRBV7-9 and J is TRBJ1-4; 7 nucleotides line up with TRBD1. CDR3 length: 14 residues. The germline gives CDR1 SEHNR, CDR2 FQNEAQ (reference sequence). V shed 5 bases, J shed 7 bases, and the junction held 7 bases outside the gene matches. This CDR3 reads CASSQTGSGEKLFF. In DNA form, the CDR3 reads TGTGCCAGCAGCCAGACAGGGTCGGGTGAAAAACTGTTTTTT.

The genes are TRBV29-1 and TRBJ1-1; a weak D match, TRBD1 (6 bases). CDR1 and CDR2 (germline): SQVTM, ANQGSEA. Trimming shortened V by 6 bases and J by 2 bases, and 10 bases separated the two germline ends. This CDR3 is built from 12 residues. CDR3 nucleotide sequence: TGCAGCGTCCCAGGGGCTAACACTGAAGCTTTCTTT. Amino acids: CSVPGANTEAFF. Full variable domain (outside the CDR3, taken from reference TRBV29-1 and TRBJ1-1): SAVISQKPSRDICQRGTSLTIQCQVDSQVTMMFWYRQQPGQSLTLIATANQGSEATYESGFVIDKFPISRPNLTFSTLTVSNMSPEDSSIYLCSVPGANTEAFFGQGTRLTVV.

This clonotype has a handful of counts. The genes are TRBV5-1 and TRBJ2-7; D may match TRBD1 or TRBD2 (5 bases each). The V and J ends lost 4 bases and 2 bases respectively, with 13 bases between them. CDR1 SGHRS and CDR2 YFSETQ come from the germline V gene. The CDR3 contains 14 residues. The chain's CDR3 is CASSQDGTAYEQYF. In DNA, the CDR3 is TGCGCCAGCAGCCAAGATGGGACCGCCTACGAGCAGTACTTC.

This chain links TRBV11-2 with TRBJ2-1; 14 positions agree with TRBD2. J was trimmed by 4 bases and V by 3 bases; bases with no gene match: 8. Germline V gene lookup returns CDR1 SGHAT and CDR2 FQNNGV. This CDR3 region has 18 residues. For the CDR3, the DNA is TGTGCCAGCAGCTTCGGACTAGCGGGGGGAACGAAGTACAATGAGCAGTTCTTC. Residues: CASSFGLAGGTKYNEQFF.

Worth noting for this clonotype: The junction shows a germline mismatch at one end, possibly a read error. The chain has TRBV5-6 and TRBJ1-1; tentatively, D is TRBD1 (6 bases). Germline loops: CDR1 SGHDT, CDR2 YYEEEE. The CDR3 runs 13 residues. This chain's CDR3 is CASSLALGGEAIF. In DNA form, the CDR3 reads TGTGCCAGCAGCTTGGCCTTAGGGGGTGAAGCTATCTTT.

This rearrangement joins TRBV15 to TRBJ2-3; D possibly matches TRBD1 or TRBD2 (5 bases each). Trimming left V 1 base short and J 11 bases short, with 16 bases between. The germline CDR1 and CDR2 sequences are LNHNV and YYDKDF (reference sequence). The CDR3 covers 14 residues. CDR3 in amino acids: CATSRGGTGGGQYF. Here the CDR3 DNA reads TGTGCCACCAGCAGAGGGGGGACGGGCGGTGGGCAGTATTTT. Together with reference TRBV15 and TRBJ2-3, the CDR3 gives the full variable domain: DAMVIQNPRYQVTQFGKPVTLSCSQTLNHNVMYWYQQKSSQAPKLLFHYYDKDFNNEADTPDNFQSRRPNTSFCFLDIRSPGLGDTAMYLCATSRGGTGGGQYFGPGTRLTVL.

The chain has TRBV5-1 and TRBJ2-3; TRBD2 agrees at 8 bases. The CDR3 length is 19 residues. CDR1 is SGHRS and CDR2 is YFSETQ in the germline V gene. The ends lost 0 bases at V and 2 bases at J; junction bases unmatched: 14. CDR3 protein: CASSLAMGLGLFSTDTQYF. The CDR3 DNA is TGCGCCAGCAGCTTGGCGATGGGACTAGGACTGTTTTCCACAGATACGCAGTATTTT.

V gene TRBV4-1 combines with J gene TRBJ1-1; D unclear. Germline V CDR1 and CDR2: MGHRA, YSYEKL. V was shortened by 7 bases and J by 7 bases, with 16 bases between the two germline ends. This CDR3 spans 13 amino acids. CDR3 region: CASMHEGRGEAFF. In DNA, the CDR3 is TGCGCCAGCATGCATGAGGGTCGGGGTGAAGCTTTCTTT.

This clonotype was seen only a few times. The gene calls are TRBV12-5 and TRBJ1-1, with 10 bases aligning to TRBD1. Per germline, CDR1 LGHNT and CDR2 FRNRAP. V gave up 5 bases and J gave up 3 bases; unmatched junction bases: 6. The CDR3 length is 15 residues. The CDR3 nucleotides are TGTGCTAGTGGTCCTGACAGGGGGCGGTACACTGAAGCTTTCTTT. Translating it yields CASGPDRGRYTEAFF.

A few counts support this clonotype. CDR3 nucleotides: TGTGCCAGCAGCTTAGTAACAGGGGCGGGCAATCAGCCCCAGCATTTT. This translates into CASSLVTGAGNQPQHF. This sequence joins TRBV7-2 and TRBJ1-5, with 7 bases that match TRBD1. Unmatched junction bases numbered 5, after V lost 1 base and J lost 2 bases. The CDR3 runs to 16 residues. The germline V gene encodes CDR1 SGHTA and CDR2 FQGNSA.

This clonotype was counted a few times. This sequence joins TRBV20-1 and TRBJ1-4; 9 positions match TRBD1. V shed 6 bases, J shed 6 bases, and the junction held 14 bases outside the gene matches. The germline V gene has CDR1 DFQATT and CDR2 SNEGSKA (reference sequence). CDR3 length equals 16 residues. This CDR3 reads CSASRDRDIRDEKLFF. The DNA for the CDR3 is TGCAGTGCGTCGAGGGACAGGGATATCCGGGATGAAAAACTGTTTTTT.

This clonotype has only a few counts. This sequence joins TRBV20-1 and TRBJ1-6; a weak D match, TRBD1 (5 bases). CDR1 DFQATT and CDR2 SNEGSKA come from the germline V gene (reference sequence). V was shortened by 4 bases and J by 2 bases, with 12 bases between the two germline ends. The CDR3 is made up of 15 amino acids. The CDR3 here is CSATSGLAYNSPLHF. The CDR3 DNA sequence: TGCAGTGCTACGTCAGGGCTCGCCTATAATTCACCCCTCCACTTT.

The gene calls are TRBV5-1 and TRBJ1-1; 10 bases fit TRBD1. V lost 4 bases to trimming and J lost 1 base; unmatched junction nucleotides: 10. Germline values: CDR1 SGHRS, CDR2 YFSETQ. This CDR3 region has 17 residues. CDR3 nucleotides: TGCGCCAGCAGCGAATTGAGGACAGGGGGTACGAACACTGAAGCTTTCTTT. This translates into CASSELRTGGTNTEAFF.

The table lists this clonotype with a few counts. The V call is TRBV12-3 or TRBV12-4, the J call TRBJ1-5; TRBD1 matches 9 bases. CDR3 length equals 15 residues. Germline trimming cut 5 bases from V and 4 bases from J; bases unmatched to any gene: 6. CDR3 coding DNA: TGTGCCAGCAGTACGACAGGGGGTCCGAATCAGCCCCAGCATTTT. Translation gives CASSTTGGPNQPQHF.

This clonotype was counted between two and nine times. J is TRBJ2-3 and V is TRBV11-2, with D perhaps matching TRBD2 (6 bases). Trimming removed 8 bases at V and 2 bases at J, with 14 bases between. The CDR3 has 14 amino acids. From germline, CDR1 is SGHAT and CDR2 FQNNGV. CDR3 nucleotide sequence: TGTGCCAGCGGGCGCGAGCGGGCCACAGATACGCAGTATTTT. This translates into CASGRERATDTQYF.

This clonotype has a handful of counts. The chain is built from TRBV7-2 and TRBJ2-1, with D unresolved. This CDR3 has 14 amino acids. CDR1 is SGHTA and CDR2 is FQGNSA in the germline V gene. The germline V and J ends were trimmed by 8 bases and 7 bases, with 18 bases remaining between them. CDR3 DNA sequence: TGTGCCAGCCTGCGTATAGGGCCTTGGAATGAGCAGTTCTTC. It translates to CASLRIGPWNEQFF.